The 20 T cell receptor beta chains given below trace back to one sample, sequenced in a study of graft-versus-host responses after intestinal transplantation. Antigen specificity for these receptors is unknown. The method was immunoSEQ multiplex PCR; TCRdb's version includes in-frame clones alone and lacks a portion of them. Of over 65,000 clones in the sample, 85% to 95% are singletons; the top ten hold 7.6%. The sample in question was unstimulated CD8+ T cells sorted from spleen or lymph node cells, obtained before transplant. The receptor set was obtained from a human donor who was the organ donor for an intestinal transplant.

This chain connects TRBV13 to TRBJ2-5, with 10 positions matching TRBD2. CDR3 size: 17 residues. CDR1 and CDR2 (germline): PRHDT, FYEKMQ (reference sequence). With V trimmed by 4 bases and J by 1 base, 9 bases remained unmatched. The CDR3 sequence is CASSSSQAGGIQETQYF. DNA of the CDR3: TGTGCCAGCAGCTCAAGTCAAGCGGGGGGGATCCAAGAGACCCAGTACTTC.

The gene calls are TRBV9 and TRBJ2-5; the match to TRBD2 covers 8 bases. CDR1 is SGDLS and CDR2 is YYNGEE in the germline V gene. The CDR3 consists of 15 residues. V shed 4 bases, J shed 4 bases, and the junction held 9 bases outside the gene matches. The CDR3 loop is CASSPGGQGGETQYF. The CDR3 DNA follows: TGTGCCAGCAGCCCGGGGGGGCAAGGAGGAGAGACCCAGTACTTC.

V is TRBV7-9 and J is TRBJ2-3; no reliable D call. The V end lost 7 bases, the J end lost 0 bases, and 14 bases lay between the germline ends. The CDR3 sequence is 15 residues long. CDR1 SEHNR and CDR2 FQNEAQ come from the germline V gene (reference sequence). CDR3 DNA: TGTGCCAGCACCAATGGGGTGTATAGCACAGATACGCAGTATTTT. Translating it yields CASTNGVYSTDTQYF.

The chain links TRBV10-1 to TRBJ2-3; 8 bases are a match to TRBD2. The CDR3 spans 17 residues. The junction had 11 bases not matched to a gene; V was cut back by 1 base and J by 5 bases. Germline values: CDR1 WNHNN, CDR2 SYGVQD (reference sequence). CDR3 loop: CASSEYTGGPGEDTQYF. CDR3 nucleotide sequence: TGCGCCAGCAGTGAGTATACGGGAGGGCCAGGGGAAGATACGCAGTATTTT.

This chain links TRBV6-1 with TRBJ2-6; D perhaps matches TRBD1 (5 bases). Germline V gene lookup returns CDR1 MNHNS and CDR2 SASEGT. CDR3 size: 15 residues. The V end was cut by 8 bases, the J end by 0 bases, with 11 bases between. CDR3 sequence reads: CASGEDSSGANVLTF. In nucleotides, the CDR3 is TGTGCCAGCGGGGAAGACAGCTCTGGGGCCAACGTCCTGACTTTC.

The chain combines TRBV13 with TRBJ2-3; D is perhaps TRBD1 (5 bases). CDR1 and CDR2 from the germline V gene are PRHDT and FYEKMQ (reference sequence). CDR3 length equals 17 residues. Trimming took off 5 bases at V and 2 bases at J, with 20 bases between the two ends. The CDR3 sequence is CASSPGALEMPTDTQYF. The DNA for the CDR3 is TGTGCCAGCAGCCCTGGGGCATTAGAAATGCCCACAGATACGCAGTATTTT.

V and J are TRBV27 and TRBJ1-4; TRBD1 agrees at 7 bases. Unmatched junction bases numbered 3, after V lost 3 bases and J lost 5 bases. There are 14 residues in the CDR3. Germline V lookup: CDR1 MNHEY, CDR2 SMNVEV (reference sequence). Here the CDR3 DNA reads TGTGCCAGCAGTTTCCAGGGGGGAAATGAAAAACTGTTTTTT. Translation: CASSFQGGNEKLFF.

The chain has TRBV5-8 and TRBJ1-4; 7 bases are shared with TRBD1. V lost 4 bases, J lost 4 bases, and 10 bases stayed unmatched. Germline V gene sequence: CDR1 SGHTS, CDR2 YDEGEE. The length of the CDR3 is 16 residues. CDR3 in amino acids: CASSEGDRADNEKLFF. DNA of the CDR3: TGTGCCAGCAGCGAAGGAGACAGGGCAGATAATGAAAAACTGTTTTTT. Full variable domain (outside the CDR3, taken from reference TRBV5-8 and TRBJ1-4): EAGVTQSPTHLIKTRGQQATLRCSPISGHTSVYWYQQALGLGLQFLLWYDEGEERNRGNFPPRFSGRQFPNYSSELNVNALELEDSALYLCASSEGDRADNEKLFFGSGTQLSVL.

J is TRBJ2-7 and V is TRBV6-5, with D perhaps TRBD2 (6 bases). The CDR3 spans 13 residues. CDR1 and CDR2 (germline): MNHEY, SVGAGI. With 7 bases removed from V and 0 bases from J, the gap between germline ends came to 10 bases. CDR3 DNA sequence: TGTGCCAGCAACTCGGGGGACTCCTACGAGCAGTACTTC. Translated, it gives CASNSGDSYEQYF.

This rearrangement joins TRBV10-2 to TRBJ2-1; TRBD1 is a possible D gene (6 bases). The germline V gene encodes CDR1 WSHSY and CDR2 SAAADI. V was pared by 6 bases and J by 5 bases, with 14 bases between. The CDR3 runs 14 residues. The CDR3 sequence is CASRQGIIDNEQFF. CDR3 nucleotides: TGCGCCAGCAGACAGGGAATTATCGACAATGAGCAGTTCTTC.

The rearrangement joins TRBV5-1 to TRBJ1-5; 7 bases are shared with TRBD1. The CDR3 sequence is 18 residues long. Germline values: CDR1 SGHRS, CDR2 YFSETQ. The trim removed 1 base at V and 5 bases at J, leaving 15 bases unmatched. CDR3 sequence reads: CASSLIGPDRDQDQPQHF. The CDR3 region has the DNA TGCGCCAGCAGCTTGATTGGACCCGACAGGGATCAAGATCAGCCCCAGCATTTT.

The chain uses TRBV18 and TRBJ1-4; tentatively, D is TRBD1 (5 bases). V was clipped by 2 bases and J by 0 bases, with 10 bases between them. Per the germline V gene, CDR1 is KGHSH and CDR2 is LQKENI. The CDR3 totals 16 residues. CDR3 protein: CASSPSRDATNEKLFF. The CDR3 nucleotides are TGTGCCAGCTCACCATCCAGGGATGCAACTAATGAAAAACTGTTTTTT.

The CDR3 coding sequence is TGTGCCAGCAGCTTATTTATTAACTACGAGCAGTACTTC. Translated: CASSLFINYEQYF. This chain uses TRBV7-9 with TRBJ2-7; D gene unclear. Trimming removed 2 bases from V and 3 bases from J, with 8 bases in between. This CDR3 is 13 amino acids long. CDR1 is SEHNR and CDR2 is FQNEAQ in the germline V gene (reference sequence).

This clone was observed once. The chain uses TRBV28 and TRBJ2-7; D may be TRBD1 (6 bases). CDR3 length: 15 residues. The ends were cut back, 1 base at V and 0 bases at J, with 10 bases in the middle. Germline V gene sequence: CDR1 MDHEN, CDR2 SYDVKM. This CDR3 reads CASSLFQGSSYEQYF. The DNA of the CDR3 is TGTGCCAGCAGTTTATTCCAGGGGAGCTCCTACGAGCAGTACTTC.

The rearrangement links TRBV4-1 to TRBJ2-7; D unresolved. Trimming cost V 1 base and J 3 bases, with 13 bases left between them. Germline-derived CDR1 and CDR2 are MGHRA and YSYEKL. This CDR3 is 15 amino acids long. In DNA, the CDR3 is TGCGCCAGCAGCCAAGGCCTAATGGGCGTCTACGAGCAGTACTTC. Its translation is CASSQGLMGVYEQYF.

J is TRBJ1-2 and V is TRBV19; no definite D call. V lost 7 bases, J lost 2 bases, and 11 bases lay in between. This CDR3 comprises 13 residues. Germline loops: CDR1 LNHDA, CDR2 SQIVND (reference sequence). CDR3 DNA sequence: TGTGCCAGTAAGATGGACGGGAACTATGGCTACACCTTC. Protein: CASKMDGNYGYTF. Full variable domain (remainder filled in from reference TRBV19 and TRBJ1-2): DGGITQSPKYLFRKEGQNVTLSCEQNLNHDAMYWYRQDPGQGLRLIYYSQIVNDFQKGDIAEGYSVSREKKESFPLTVTSAQKNPTAFYLCASKMDGNYGYTFGSGTRLTVV.

The chain combines TRBV7-2 with TRBJ2-1, with 7 positions matching TRBD1. The V and J ends lost 5 bases and 8 bases, in that order; junction bases with no gene match: 12. Germline CDR1 and CDR2: SGHTA and FQGNSA. The CDR3 sequence is 15 residues long. In DNA, the CDR3 is TGTGCCAGCAGCACCTACGGATCGCAGGGGGATGAGCAGTTCTTC. It translates to CASSTYGSQGDEQFF.

Regarding this clone: Other DNA variants within this sample encode the same CDR3. This chain joins TRBV2 and TRBJ1-5; TRBD1 matches at 9 bases. The junction had 16 bases not matched to a gene; V was cut back by 5 bases and J by 5 bases. The CDR3 is made up of 18 amino acids. The germline V gene has CDR1 SNHLY and CDR2 FYNNEI. The CDR3 DNA follows: TGTGCCAGCAGTCTCCCCACAGGGGGCCGCTTTGAGGATCAGCCCCAGCATTTT. Its translation is CASSLPTGGRFEDQPQHF.

The rearrangement links TRBV4-1 to TRBJ2-3; TRBD2 is a possible D gene (5 bases). CDR3 length: 16 amino acids. From germline, CDR1 is MGHRA and CDR2 YSYEKL. The germline V and J ends were trimmed by 0 bases and 0 bases, with 10 bases remaining between them. This CDR3 is CASSQDASRSTDTQYF. CDR3 DNA sequence: TGCGCCAGCAGCCAAGACGCTAGCAGAAGCACAGATACGCAGTATTTT.

The chain has TRBV29-1 and TRBJ2-7, with 9 positions matching TRBD1. After removal of 6 bases from V and 4 bases from J, the junction contained 7 bases not matched to a gene. This CDR3 has 13 residues. CDR1 and CDR2 (germline): SQVTM, ANQGSEA. CDR3 sequence: CSVGPGTGYEQYF. CDR3 bases: TGCAGCGTCGGCCCCGGGACAGGGTACGAGCAGTACTTC.